This T cell receptor (beta chain) was captured by sequencing in a study of shared clonotypes between healthy human individuals. On the study more broadly: Participating donors consisted of two women and a few men aged 18 to 49. Overall study findings and caveats: Specimens sampled were limited to blood, with tissue repertoires likely differing.

There were only Caucasian adults among the donors, and all lived in Nashville, Tennessee. Libraries were prepared by immunoSEQ multiplex PCR; TCRdb keeps only in-frame clonotypes and omits some of them. The sample has about 1.1 million clones, 78% seen once. Concerning this clone: Its cognate antigen is unknown.

With 0 bases removed from V and 1 base from J, the gap between germline ends came to 7 bases. The CDR3 contains 14 residues. Germline V gene lookup returns CDR1 SGHDT and CDR2 YYEEEE. This clonotype originated in a young man in good health. Some clones in this sample may be carry-over from other donors' samples. Sequenced material: memory CD4+ T cells from PBMCs. Subset: CD45RA-negative fraction. J is TRBJ2-5 and V is TRBV5-6; D remains unclear. The CDR3 spells CASSLGGVQETQYF. CDR3 bases: TGTGCCAGCAGCTTGGGTGGGGTCCAAGAGACCCAGTACTTC.